The TCR beta chain described here comes from a study of blood T cell repertoires in COVID-19. Participants reported their clinical history, and cohort assignment relied on those reports. Original processing methods: Estimates of nucleated cell counts were drawn from the amplification of reference gene primers. Assay: immunoSEQ multiplex PCR; the TCRdb copy retains only in-frame clones and omits some. That table gives V, J and clone size, and the DNA gave D and trimming. The sample includes under 350,000 clones, more than 75% of them seen just once. The V and J ends lost 1 base and 1 base, in that order; junction bases with no gene match: 1. Germline CDR1 is SGDLS and CDR2 is YYNGEE. The CDR3 consists of 14 residues.

This sequence originates from a man younger than 40 who had recovered from COVID-19. The chain has TRBV9 and TRBJ2-7; 8 bases line up with TRBD2. Sequencing used PBMCs or T cells enriched from blood (not recorded which). The CDR3 loop is CASSVLAGSYEQYF. CDR3 DNA sequence: TGTGCCAGCAGCGTACTAGCGGGTTCCTACGAGCAGTACTTC.